Sequencing of this T cell receptor (beta chain) was carried out in a study of radiotherapy plus CTLA-4 blockade in lung cancer. Study-wide results and caveats: Peripheral blood showed expansion of tumor-derived TCR clones after radiotherapy and ipilimumab.

Patients with chemo-refractory metastatic non-small-cell lung cancer received focal radiation plus CTLA-4 blockade with ipilimumab. V lost 5 bases to trimming and J lost 14 bases; unmatched junction nucleotides: 12. This CDR3 is built from 14 residues. CDR1 and CDR2 from the germline V gene are SEHNR and FQNEAQ (reference sequence). Note on this clone: Its antigen is unknown.

The repertoire was sequenced with immunoSEQ multiplex PCR; TCRdb's copy has only in-frame clones and lacks some. Here the sample spans tens of thousands of clones, around 70% being singletons. Sequenced material: peripheral blood, taken from a patient treated with radiotherapy plus ipilimumab. This TCR was sampled from a human donor with non-small cell lung cancer who had stable disease on radiotherapy plus ipilimumab. The chain links TRBV7-9 to TRBJ1-6; 7 bases fit TRBD1. The CDR3 DNA is TGTGCCAGCAGCGCTACAGGGGACGGGATGACCCTCCACTTT. Residues: CASSATGDGMTLHF.